Reported below is one T cell receptor beta chain. Antigen unknown. Data came from immunoSEQ multiplex PCR; TCRdb stores just in-frame clones and leaves some out. The sample records a few thousand clones, roughly 80% being singletons. The entry originates in a study of OX40 agonist ivuxolimab in advanced cancers. Background on the study: Head and neck, renal cell, melanoma or hepatocellular carcinoma were the cancers that dose-escalation patients had. Partial responses, seen in three patients, involved one hepatocellular carcinoma and two cutaneous melanomas. Overall study results and limits: Certain nonresponders additionally had low normalized T-cell clonal expansion. Clonal expansion was seen in CD4+ and CD8+ blood T cells by week 6 at 0.1 to 3.0 mg/kg.

The germline gives CDR1 MNHNS, CDR2 SASEGT. This CDR3 region has 15 residues. Deletions cut 4 bases from V and 1 base from J, with 13 bases between. The rearrangement links TRBV6-1 to TRBJ2-5, with D possibly being TRBD1 or TRBD2 (5 bases each). This receptor was obtained from an adult with an advanced solid tumor such as melanoma, head and neck, liver or kidney cancer. This material consisted of CD4+ or CD8+ T cells sorted from blood, taken in a trial of the OX40 agonist ivuxolimab. Written as DNA, the CDR3 is TGTGCCAGCAGTGCATCGGGACCTTTCCAAGAGACCCAGTACTTC. Its protein is CASSASGPFQETQYF.